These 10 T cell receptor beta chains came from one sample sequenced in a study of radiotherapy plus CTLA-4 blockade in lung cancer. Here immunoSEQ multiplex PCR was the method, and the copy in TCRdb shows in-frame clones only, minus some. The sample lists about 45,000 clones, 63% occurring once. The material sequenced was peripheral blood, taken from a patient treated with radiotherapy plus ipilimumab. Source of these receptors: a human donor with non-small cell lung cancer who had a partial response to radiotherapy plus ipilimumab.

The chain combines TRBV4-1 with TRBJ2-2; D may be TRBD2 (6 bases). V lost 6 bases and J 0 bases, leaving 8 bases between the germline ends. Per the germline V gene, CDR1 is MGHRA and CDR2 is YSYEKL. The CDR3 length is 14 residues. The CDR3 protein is CASRKRANTGELFF. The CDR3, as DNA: TGCGCCAGCAGGAAGCGGGCGAACACCGGGGAGCTGTTTTTT.

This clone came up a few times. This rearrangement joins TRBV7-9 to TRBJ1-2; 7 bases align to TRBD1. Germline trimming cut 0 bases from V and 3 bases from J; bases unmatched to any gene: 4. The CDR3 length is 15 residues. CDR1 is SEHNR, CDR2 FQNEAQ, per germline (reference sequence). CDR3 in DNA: TGTGCCAGCAGCTTAGCGCAGGGGGTACACTATGGCTACACCTTC. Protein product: CASSLAQGVHYGYTF.

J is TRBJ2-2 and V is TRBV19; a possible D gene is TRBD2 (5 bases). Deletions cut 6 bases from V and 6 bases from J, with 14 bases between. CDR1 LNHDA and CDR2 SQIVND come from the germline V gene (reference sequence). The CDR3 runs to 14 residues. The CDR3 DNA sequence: TGTGCCAGTAGGCCTACTAGTTATCCCGGGGAGCTGTTTTTT. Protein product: CASRPTSYPGELFF.

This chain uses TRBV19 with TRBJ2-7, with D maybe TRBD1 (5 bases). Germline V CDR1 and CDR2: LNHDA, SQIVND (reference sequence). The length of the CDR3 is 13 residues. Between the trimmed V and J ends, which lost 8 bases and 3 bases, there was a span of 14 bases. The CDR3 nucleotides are TGTGCCAGTGGGCAGGGTGAAGGCTACGAGCAGTACTTC. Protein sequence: CASGQGEGYEQYF.

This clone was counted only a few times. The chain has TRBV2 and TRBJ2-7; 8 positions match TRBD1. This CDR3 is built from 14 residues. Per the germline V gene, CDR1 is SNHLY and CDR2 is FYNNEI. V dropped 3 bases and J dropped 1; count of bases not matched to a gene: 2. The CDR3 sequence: CASSDRGRSYEQYF. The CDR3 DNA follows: TGTGCCAGCAGTGACAGGGGGCGTTCCTACGAGCAGTACTTC.

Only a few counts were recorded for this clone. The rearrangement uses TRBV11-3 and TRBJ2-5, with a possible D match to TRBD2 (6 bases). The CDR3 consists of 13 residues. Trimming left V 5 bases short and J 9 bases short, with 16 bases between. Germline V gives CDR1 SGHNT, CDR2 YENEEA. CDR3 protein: CASSAGPLVAQYF. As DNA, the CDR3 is TGTGCCAGCAGCGCGGGACCGTTGGTGGCCCAGTACTTC.

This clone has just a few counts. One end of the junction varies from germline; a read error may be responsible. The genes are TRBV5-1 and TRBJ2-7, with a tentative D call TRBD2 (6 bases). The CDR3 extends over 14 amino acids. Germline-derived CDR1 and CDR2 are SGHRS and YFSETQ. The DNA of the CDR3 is TGTGCCAGCAACCGTCGGGCGGGAACCTACGAGCAGTACTTC. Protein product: CASNRRAGTYEQYF.

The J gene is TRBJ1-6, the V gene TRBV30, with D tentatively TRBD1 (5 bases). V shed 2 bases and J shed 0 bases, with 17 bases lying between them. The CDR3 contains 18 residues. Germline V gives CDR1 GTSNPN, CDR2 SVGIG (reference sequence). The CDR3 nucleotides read TGTGCCTGGAGTTCCCGGGGGGTCGCGAGCTCCTATAATTCACCCCTCCACTTT. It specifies CAWSSRGVASSYNSPLHF.

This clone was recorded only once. The CDR3 loop reads CASRRDRGHNEQYF. CDR3 DNA sequence: TGTGCCAGCAGGAGGGACAGGGGACATAACGAGCAGTACTTC. V gene TRBV27 combines with J gene TRBJ2-7; 10 bases map to TRBD1. V was pared by 6 bases and J by 5 bases, with 7 bases of the junction left unmatched. CDR1 is MNHEY and CDR2 is SMNVEV in the germline V gene (reference sequence). The CDR3 is 14 residues long.

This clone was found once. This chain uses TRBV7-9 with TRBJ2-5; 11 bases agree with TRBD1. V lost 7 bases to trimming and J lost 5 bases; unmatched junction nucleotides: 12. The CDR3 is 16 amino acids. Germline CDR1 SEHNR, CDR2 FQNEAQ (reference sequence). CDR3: CASNKRGDRGAETQYF. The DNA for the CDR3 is TGTGCCAGCAACAAACGGGGGGACAGGGGGGCCGAGACCCAGTACTTC. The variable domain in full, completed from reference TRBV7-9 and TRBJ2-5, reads DTGVSQNPRHKITKRGQNVTFRCDPISEHNRLYWYRQTLGQGPEFLTYFQNEAQLEKSRLLSDRFSAERPKGSFSTLEIQRTEQGDSAMYLCASNKRGDRGAETQYFGPGTRLLVL.